The present T cell receptor (beta chain) was sequenced within a study of T-cell reconstitution after alpha-beta-depleted transplantation in children. Findings of the study overall: Several patients had high TCRbeta diversity at day 60; it came from surviving recipient T cells and thymic progenitors. There were reportedly several hundred expanded graft clones from which alpha-beta T cells came about two months after transplant.

To note about this clonotype: The target antigen is unknown.

The CDR3 totals 13 residues. V was pared by 5 bases and J by 3 bases, with 13 bases between. The V gene's germline CDR1 is DFQATT and CDR2 SNEGSKA (reference sequence). This sample's TCRbeta library carried unique molecular identifier barcodes. Via MiXCR, TCRdb re-called the PCR reads, giving one row per CDR3 protein. The sample contains about 250,000 distinct CDR3 sequences, 20% to 30% of which appear only once. The TCR comes from a female patient aged 2-9 years who had a stem cell transplant for congenital amegakaryocytic thrombocytopenia, so the T cells may come from the graft donor. The chain combines TRBV20-1 with TRBJ1-1; D is undetermined. Sample: PBMCs, mostly from graft donor cells, taken 360 days after TCRalphabeta/CD19-depleted stem cell transplant. CDR3 sequence (DNA): TGCAGTGCTCGCGCTGAGCTATACACTGAAGCTTTCTTT. It specifies CSARAELYTEAFF.